This TCR beta chain was recorded in a study of T cells in Graves' hyperthyroidism and ophthalmopathy. Findings and limits, study-wide: Median prediction lead before ophthalmopathy onset was 5.5 to 7 months with the model.

Germline CDR1 is MNHNY and CDR2 is SVGAGI (reference sequence). The CDR3 totals 19 residues. V lost 2 bases, J lost 4 bases, and 19 bases stayed unmatched. Amplified TCR beta CDR3 regions derived from RNA transcripts. During a first-round RT-PCR of the TCR CDR3, the HTBI primer set was used. TCRdb passed the multiplex PCR reads through MiXCR, listing each CDR3 protein once. The top ten clones hold over 8.5% of a sample with hundreds of thousands of distinct CDR3 sequences, about 13% of them seen once. At least ten counts were recorded for this clonotype. Its antigen is unidentified. Together with thyroid ultrasound, orbital computed tomography, serum thyroxine and TRAb, clinical symptoms were used for diagnoses. Using more than 7.5 ml of fresh peripheral blood, PBMCs were prepared.

The specimen was blood. The chain combines TRBV6-6 with TRBJ2-7; TRBD2 aligns across 8 bases. This clonotype was sampled from a woman aged 18-30 years with Graves' hyperthyroidism. The CDR3 protein is CASSYNGSPVLRLAYEQYF. CDR3 coding DNA: TGTGCCAGCAGTTACAATGGTTCCCCGGTTCTGCGACTAGCGTACGAGCAGTACTTC.